One sample yielded the 31 T cell receptor beta chains listed below, sequenced in a study of cytomegalovirus exposure and HLA in healthy donors (dated by TCRdb to about 2017). Libraries were prepared through the immunoSEQ multiplex PCR assay. A mixture of 60 forward primers for TCR Vbeta segments and 13 reverse primers for TCR Jbeta segments was used in the multiplex PCR. TCRdb mirrors the immuneACCESS table, restricted to in-frame sequences. Some clones are absent from its copies; in checked studies, under half trace to an unresolved V gene, and the reason for the others is unknown. The table for this sample lists around 200,000 clones; 70% to 75% of them were counted only once. The ten biggest clones cover about 3% of the sample. Sample: PBMCs. Receptors were obtained from a male donor in good health and CMV-seronegative.

The rearrangement joins TRBV9 to TRBJ2-1, with D possibly matching TRBD1 (5 bases). There are 16 residues in the CDR3. The V end lost 3 bases, the J end lost 5 bases, and 18 bases lay between the germline ends. Germline V gives CDR1 SGDLS, CDR2 YYNGEE. The CDR3 spells CASSGYGVDNNNEQFF. DNA of the CDR3: TGTGCCAGCAGCGGGTACGGTGTGGACAATAACAATGAGCAGTTCTTC. Supplemented by reference TRBV9 and TRBJ2-1, the full variable domain reads DSGVTQTPKHLITATGQRVTLRCSPRSGDLSVYWYQQSLDQGLQFLIQYYNGEERAKGNILERFSAQQFPDLHSELNLSSLELGDSALYFCASSGYGVDNNNEQFFGPGTRLTVL.

V usage is TRBV5-5 and J usage is TRBJ2-1; 8 bases line up with TRBD2. CDR1 is SGHKS and CDR2 is YYEKEE in the germline V gene (reference sequence). This CDR3 is 17 amino acids long. Trimming cost V 3 bases and J 1 base; bases outside gene matches: 9. CDR3 bases: TGTGCCAGCAGCTCCCCAGCGGGAGTAGCGTCCTACAATGAGCAGTTCTTC. This gives the protein CASSSPAGVASYNEQFF.

The V and J genes are TRBV7-9 and TRBJ1-5; D perhaps matches TRBD1 (5 bases). CDR3 length: 15 amino acids. Per germline, CDR1 SEHNR and CDR2 FQNEAQ (reference sequence). Deletions cut 5 bases from V and 6 bases from J, with 17 bases between. The CDR3 reads CASSPQGGPSQPQHF. CDR3 in DNA: TGTGCCAGCAGCCCCCAGGGAGGGCCGAGTCAGCCCCAGCATTTT.

This clone was observed once. The rearrangement uses TRBV5-1 and TRBJ2-7; 8 bases map to TRBD2. The CDR3 contains 16 residues. The J segment lost 1 base and the V segment lost 0 bases, leaving 6 bases of the junction unmatched. Germline lookup yields CDR1 SGHRS and CDR2 YFSETQ. The CDR3 DNA reads TGCGCCAGCAGCTTGGGTGGGGGACTAGTGTCCTACGAGCAGTACTTC. Its translation: CASSLGGGLVSYEQYF.

J is TRBJ1-1 and V is TRBV14; a possible D gene is TRBD1 (6 bases). Between the trimmed V and J ends, which lost 1 base and 7 bases, there was a span of 10 bases. Germline values: CDR1 SGHDN, CDR2 FVKESK. The CDR3 length is 13 residues. Written as DNA, the CDR3 is TGTGCCAGCAGCCAAGCGGGGGGCAGTGAAGCTTTCTTT. Protein sequence: CASSQAGGSEAFF.

There are a few counts of this clone. The rearrangement uses TRBV5-1 and TRBJ2-1; D is perhaps TRBD2 (5 bases). The CDR3 consists of 17 residues. Looked up from germline, CDR1 is SGHRS and CDR2 is YFSETQ. Trimming stripped 0 bases from V and 0 bases from J, with 13 bases between. CDR3 DNA sequence: TGCGCCAGCAGCTTGGGCCGCGGGCCCAGCTCCTACAATGAGCAGTTCTTC. Encoded protein: CASSLGRGPSSYNEQFF. Drawing the rest from reference TRBV5-1 and TRBJ2-1, the complete variable domain is KAGVTQTPRYLIKTRGQQVTLSCSPISGHRSVSWYQQTPGQGLQFLFEYFSETQRNKGNFPGRFSGRQFSNSRSEMNVSTLELGDSALYLCASSLGRGPSSYNEQFFGPGTRLTVL.

The chain joins TRBV7-9 to TRBJ2-7; 10 bases line up with TRBD2. Germline CDR1 and CDR2: SEHNR and FQNEAQ (reference sequence). There are 17 residues in the CDR3. After removal of 1 base from V and 2 bases from J, the junction contained 8 bases not matched to a gene. CDR3 loop: CASSLGLAGAGAYEQYF. DNA for the CDR3: TGTGCCAGCAGCTTAGGGCTAGCGGGAGCGGGGGCCTACGAGCAGTACTTC.

This chain links TRBV5-1 with TRBJ2-5; 10 bases map to TRBD1. The tail of the sequence fits TRBJ2-7 better, so the J call may be wrong. The germline V gene has CDR1 SGHRS and CDR2 YFSETQ. The CDR3 loop spans 15 amino acids. CDR3 region: CASSSGTGATYEQYF. The DNA for the CDR3 is TGCGCCAGCAGCTCTGGGACAGGGGCGACCTACGAGCAGTACTTC.

J is TRBJ2-3 and V is TRBV28; no definite D call. This CDR3 spans 10 amino acids. The germline V gene encodes CDR1 MDHEN and CDR2 SYDVKM. V was pared by 5 bases and J by 9 bases, with 6 bases between. The CDR3 nucleotides read TGTGCCAGCAGTCGGGTGACGCAGTATTTT. This translates into CASSRVTQYF.

The rearrangement links TRBV6-5 to TRBJ1-5; D uncertain. The CDR3 runs to 13 residues. Trimming stripped 5 bases from V and 2 bases from J, with 7 bases between. The germline V gene has CDR1 MNHEY and CDR2 SVGAGI. The CDR3 spells CASSPQGNQPQHF. As DNA, the CDR3 is TGTGCCAGCAGTCCCCAGGGCAATCAGCCCCAGCATTTT.

This chain uses TRBV5-1 with TRBJ2-1; D is ambiguous. The CDR3 runs 14 residues. Trimming stripped 0 bases from V and 8 bases from J, with 12 bases between. Germline V CDR1 and CDR2: SGHRS, YFSETQ. CDR3 protein: CASSLEDLRDEQFF. The CDR3 DNA reads as TGCGCCAGCAGCTTGGAAGACCTCCGGGATGAGCAGTTCTTC.

This clone was counted between two and nine times. This chain connects TRBV7-2 to TRBJ2-3; D is possibly TRBD2 (6 bases). Germline CDR1 reads SGHTA; CDR2 reads FQGNSA. Trimming took off 5 bases at V and 6 bases at J, with 15 bases between the two ends. CDR3 size: 14 residues. This CDR3 reads CASSQDSGTDTQYF. The CDR3 nucleotides are TGTGCCAGCAGCCAAGATAGCGGTACCGATACGCAGTATTTT.

The chain couples TRBV29-1 to TRBJ2-7; 7 bases map to TRBD2. CDR1 is SQVTM, CDR2 ANQGSEA, per germline. V was clipped by 4 bases and J by 7 bases; unmatched bases: 13. The CDR3 consists of 14 residues. As DNA, the CDR3 is TGCAGCGTTGGTCCGGGAGGCACTTTGGGGGAGCAGTACTTC. Amino acid sequence: CSVGPGGTLGEQYF.

This clone was observed a few times. The rearrangement uses TRBV28 and TRBJ2-2, with a tentative D call TRBD1 (5 bases). The V gene's germline CDR1 is MDHEN and CDR2 SYDVKM. CDR3 length equals 16 residues. Trimming stripped 6 bases from V and 3 bases from J, with 17 bases between. In DNA form, the CDR3 reads TGTGCCAGCAGCCCGGACACCCCTGGAGACACCGGGGAGCTGTTTTTT. Translating gives CASSPDTPGDTGELFF.

This rearrangement joins TRBV6-5 to TRBJ1-2; D unresolved. In germline, CDR1 is MNHEY, CDR2 SVGAGI. This CDR3 region has 13 residues. The V and J ends lost 6 bases and 7 bases respectively, with 15 bases between them. CDR3 bases: TGTGCCAGCAGCAGTATCTTCCCATCTGGCTACACCTTC. This sequence encodes CASSSIFPSGYTF.

The chain combines TRBV27 with TRBJ1-2; a weak D match, TRBD1 (6 bases). Germline V gene data show CDR1 as MNHEY and CDR2 as SMNVEV (reference sequence). This CDR3 comprises 13 residues. V was trimmed by 4 bases and J by 6 bases, leaving 12 bases between them. In DNA, the CDR3 is TGTGCCAGCAGTTCGGGGGGGCAAGATGGCTACACCTTC. Residues: CASSSGGQDGYTF.

The rearrangement uses TRBV30 and TRBJ2-1; 10 bases are shared with TRBD2. Unmatched junction bases numbered 10, after V lost 7 bases and J lost 7 bases. The CDR3 length is 14 residues. Looked up from germline, CDR1 is GTSNPN and CDR2 is SVGIG (reference sequence). The CDR3 DNA sequence: TGTGCCTTTCCACTAGCGGGATTATCAAATGAGCAGTTCTTC. Its protein is CAFPLAGLSNEQFF.

The V and J genes are TRBV13 and TRBJ2-3; 8 bases align to TRBD1. The CDR3 totals 16 residues. Germline CDR1 and CDR2: PRHDT and FYEKMQ (reference sequence). V trimming: 5 bases; J trimming: 4 bases; junction bases outside the gene matches: 11. This CDR3 is CASSSPGGNGADTQYF. The CDR3 nucleotides read TGTGCCAGCAGCAGTCCAGGGGGCAACGGGGCAGATACGCAGTATTTT.

The gene calls are TRBV27 and TRBJ1-4; D not resolved. Germline V gene sequence: CDR1 MNHEY, CDR2 SMNVEV (reference sequence). V shed 4 bases and J shed 5 bases, with 14 bases lying between them. CDR3 length: 15 amino acids. CDR3 sequence (DNA): TGTGCCAGCAGTTACGGCGGCCCCGGGAATGAAAAACTGTTTTTT. It is translated as CASSYGGPGNEKLFF.

The rearrangement links TRBV6-4 to TRBJ2-2; possible D gene TRBD2, 6 bases. The CDR3 sequence is 14 residues long. CDR1 MRHNA and CDR2 SNTAGT come from the germline V gene. V was trimmed by 8 bases and J by 4 bases, leaving 14 bases between them. The CDR3: CASGPGRITGELFF. CDR3 DNA sequence: TGTGCCAGCGGCCCCGGGAGAATCACCGGGGAGCTGTTTTTT.

V and J are TRBV6-1 and TRBJ2-5, with 7 bases matching TRBD2. TRBJ2-7 matches the DNA end more closely, so the J call is doubtful. The CDR3 covers 13 residues. Germline V gene data show CDR1 as MNHNS and CDR2 as SASEGT. In DNA, the CDR3 is TGTGCCAGCAAACCTAGCGGAACATACGAGCAGTACTTC. Translation gives CASKPSGTYEQYF.

The V gene is TRBV5-1, the J gene TRBJ2-5, with 9 nucleotides matching TRBD1. CDR3 size: 15 residues. Germline values: CDR1 SGHRS, CDR2 YFSETQ. Unmatched junction bases numbered 9, after V lost 4 bases and J lost 5 bases. The CDR3 sequence is CASSPPGQGGETQYF. The CDR3 DNA follows: TGCGCCAGCAGCCCACCGGGACAGGGAGGGGAGACCCAGTACTTC.

The chain uses TRBV30 and TRBJ2-7, with unresolved D. From germline, CDR1 is GTSNPN and CDR2 SVGIG (reference sequence). The CDR3 sequence is 14 residues long. V gave up 7 bases and J gave up 0 bases, with 16 bases separating them. CDR3 loop: CASTKLVSSYEQYF. CDR3 nucleotide sequence: TGTGCCTCTACTAAGCTAGTTAGCTCCTACGAGCAGTACTTC.

The chain is built from TRBV7-6 and TRBJ1-3; weak D call: TRBD1 (6 bases). Trimming stripped 4 bases from V and 0 bases from J, with 10 bases between. The CDR3 contains 15 residues. Germline CDR1 reads SGHVS; CDR2 reads FNYEAQ. CDR3 sequence: CASSSGQHSGNTIYF. The CDR3 region has the DNA TGTGCCAGCAGCTCCGGACAGCACTCTGGAAACACCATATATTTT.

This chain joins TRBV14 and TRBJ2-1; 10 bases are a match to TRBD2. The CDR3 spans 14 residues. J gave up 9 bases and V 4 bases, and 6 bases lay outside the gene matches. CDR1 is SGHDN and CDR2 is FVKESK in the germline V gene. CDR3 amino acids: CASSPLAGVSEQFF. DNA of the CDR3: TGTGCCAGCAGCCCCCTAGCGGGAGTCAGTGAGCAGTTCTTC.

The chain joins TRBV18 to TRBJ2-1; D possibly corresponds to TRBD2 (6 bases). This CDR3 spans 13 amino acids. Trimming left V 2 bases short and J 5 bases short, with 7 bases between. CDR1 and CDR2 from the germline V gene are KGHSH and LQKENI. The CDR3 protein is CASSPRTNNEQFF. For the CDR3, the DNA is TGTGCCAGCTCACCAAGGACTAACAATGAGCAGTTCTTC.

The chain recombines TRBV4-2 with TRBJ2-4; 14 bases align to TRBD2. Germline values: CDR1 LGHNA, CDR2 YNFKEQ. V dropped 4 bases and J dropped 7; count of bases not matched to a gene: 12. The CDR3 is 18 amino acids. Written as DNA, the CDR3 is TGTGCCAGCAGCCCACCTCCGACTAGCGGGAGGGCCGTGAACATTCAGTACTTC. It is translated as CASSPPPTSGRAVNIQYF.

The chain carries TRBV6-6 and TRBJ1-3, with 10 bases matching TRBD1. V lost 6 bases to trimming and J lost 3 bases; unmatched junction nucleotides: 5. Germline CDR1 MNHNY, CDR2 SVGAGI (reference sequence). CDR3 size: 15 residues. In DNA, the CDR3 is TGTGCCAGCAGCCGACAGGGGGCATATGGAAACACCATATATTTT. Translation: CASSRQGAYGNTIYF.

J is TRBJ2-7 and V is TRBV6-1; 8 bases agree with TRBD2. V was clipped by 1 base and J by 3 bases; unmatched bases: 5. CDR3 length: 15 amino acids. Germline CDR1 reads MNHNS; CDR2 reads SASEGT. This CDR3 reads CASSEGGGGIYEQYF. CDR3 in DNA: TGTGCCAGCAGTGAAGGTGGCGGGGGGATCTACGAGCAGTACTTC.

The chain uses TRBV7-3 and TRBJ2-1; TRBD1 aligns across 10 bases. J lost 7 bases, V lost 9 bases, and 6 bases had no gene match. This CDR3 has 13 amino acids. Germline V gives CDR1 SGHTA, CDR2 FQGTGA. The CDR3 region is CASAGQGVNEQFF. CDR3 nucleotides: TGTGCCAGTGCCGGACAGGGGGTGAATGAGCAGTTCTTC. The full variable domain, its missing parts supplied by reference TRBV7-3 and TRBJ2-1, is GAGVSQTPSNKVTEKGKYVELRCDPISGHTALYWYRQSLGQGPEFLIYFQGTGAADDSGLPNDRFFAVRPEGSVSTLKIQRTERGDSAVYLCASAGQGVNEQFFGPGTRLTVL.

Here the CDR3 reads CASSGRGRGTEKLFF. CDR3 in DNA: TGTGCCAGCAGTGGCCGGGGCAGGGGAACTGAAAAACTGTTTTTT. V gene TRBV27 combines with J gene TRBJ1-4; tentatively, D is TRBD1 (6 bases). This CDR3 spans 15 amino acids. The V end lost 5 bases, the J end lost 7 bases, and 17 bases lay between the germline ends. Per germline, CDR1 MNHEY and CDR2 SMNVEV (reference sequence).